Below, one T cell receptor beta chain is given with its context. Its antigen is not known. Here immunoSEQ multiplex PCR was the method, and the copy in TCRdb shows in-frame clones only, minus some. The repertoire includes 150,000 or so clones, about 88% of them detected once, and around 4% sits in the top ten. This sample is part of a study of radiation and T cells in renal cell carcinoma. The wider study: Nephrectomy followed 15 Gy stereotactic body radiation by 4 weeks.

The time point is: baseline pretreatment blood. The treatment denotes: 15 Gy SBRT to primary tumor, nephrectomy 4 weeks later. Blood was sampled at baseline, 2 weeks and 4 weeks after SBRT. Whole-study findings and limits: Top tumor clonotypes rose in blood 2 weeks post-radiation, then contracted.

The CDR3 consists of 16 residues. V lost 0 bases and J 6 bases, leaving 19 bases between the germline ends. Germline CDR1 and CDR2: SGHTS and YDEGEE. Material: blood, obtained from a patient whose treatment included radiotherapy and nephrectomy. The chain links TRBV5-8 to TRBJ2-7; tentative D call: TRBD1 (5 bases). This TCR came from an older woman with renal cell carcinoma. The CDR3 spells CASSLAGQGIRLEQYF. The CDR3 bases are TGTGCCAGCAGCTTGGCCGGGCAGGGAATACGGCTCGAGCAGTACTTC.